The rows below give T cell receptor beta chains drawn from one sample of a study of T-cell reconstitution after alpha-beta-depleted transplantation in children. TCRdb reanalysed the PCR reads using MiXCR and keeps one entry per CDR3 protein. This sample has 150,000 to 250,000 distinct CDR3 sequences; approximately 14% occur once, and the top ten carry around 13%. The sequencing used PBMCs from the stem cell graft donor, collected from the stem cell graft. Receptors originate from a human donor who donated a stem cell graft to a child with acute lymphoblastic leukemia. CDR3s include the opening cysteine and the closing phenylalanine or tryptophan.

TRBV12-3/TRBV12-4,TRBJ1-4,CASNLVPGGEKLFF
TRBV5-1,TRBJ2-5,CASRAGVVETQYF
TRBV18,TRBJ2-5,CASSPSATGIKTQYF
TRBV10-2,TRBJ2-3,CASSATSEENTQYF
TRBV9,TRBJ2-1,CASSEGLAWGDEQFF
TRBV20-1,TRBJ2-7,CSARAFLRGGHEQYF
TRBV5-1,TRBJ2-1,CASSSGLAGRNEQFF
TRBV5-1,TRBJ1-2,CASSLGPLRENYGYTF
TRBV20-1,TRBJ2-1,CSARGGPNEQFF
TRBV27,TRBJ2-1,CASSTRLGGYLYNEQFF
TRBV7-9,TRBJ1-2,CASSLYVGYTF
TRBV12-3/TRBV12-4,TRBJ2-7,CASSPGVYEQYF
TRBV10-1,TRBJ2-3,CASSQTRLAASTDTQYF
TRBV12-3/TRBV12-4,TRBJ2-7,CASSLGPSGRYEQYF
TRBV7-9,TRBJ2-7,CASSHSGSRDEQYF
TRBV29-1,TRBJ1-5,CSVAGTGGNQPQHF
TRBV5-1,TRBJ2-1,CASSPLPSGRYNEQFF
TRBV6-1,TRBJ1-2,CASSEGTGLYGYTF
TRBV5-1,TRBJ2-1,CASSLGGLAEARYNEQFF
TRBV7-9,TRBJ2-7,CASSLAQGLTYEQYF
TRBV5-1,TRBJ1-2,CASSLDGQNKLYGYTF
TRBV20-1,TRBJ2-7,CSASSLTGALDEQYF
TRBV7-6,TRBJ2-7,CASSPNTRTSEFSSEQYF
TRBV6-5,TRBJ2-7,CASSYGTPTVYEQYF
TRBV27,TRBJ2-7,CASSSGPDGAYEQYF
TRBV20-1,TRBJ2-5,CSPHKGETQYF
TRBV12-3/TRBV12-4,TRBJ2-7,CASSLDRYEQYF
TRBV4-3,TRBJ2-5,CASSQAVLGGQETQYF
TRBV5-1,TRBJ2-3,CASSLGGESTDTQYF
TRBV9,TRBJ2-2,CASSGTGASYAGELFF
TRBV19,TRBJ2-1,CASSVTGGPYNEQFF
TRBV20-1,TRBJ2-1,CSARDPRRGSSYNEQFF
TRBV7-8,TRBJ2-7,CASSPQASGTYEQYF
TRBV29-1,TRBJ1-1,CSAPRSRASTEAFF
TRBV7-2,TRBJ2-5,CASRREFGETQYF
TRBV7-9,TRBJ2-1,CASFAATYNEQFF
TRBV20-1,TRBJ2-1,CSARQREGLLHEQFF
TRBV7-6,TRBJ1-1,CASSLTGTNTEAFF
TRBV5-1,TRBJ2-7,CASSMGRGMRWEQYF
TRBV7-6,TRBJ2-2,CASSSRSGGRSRGPSGELFF
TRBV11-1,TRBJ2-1,CASSFGTSGYSSYNEQFF
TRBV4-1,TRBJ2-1,CASSQNRDFNNEQFF